This TCR beta chain was profiled in a study of cytomegalovirus exposure and HLA in healthy donors (TCRdb year 2017). At the level of the whole study: An earlier analysis of several hundred of the donors reported about 260 Gb of sequence data and roughly 120 million unique TCR beta sequences obtained from about 180 million T cells. The study aimed to test whether cataloging public T cell receptors could reveal signatures of past pathogen exposure. Approximately 310 gigabases of sequencing data and approximately 85 million unique TCR sequences were included in an early release covering several hundred HLA-typed donors. Of the approximately 400 genotyped donors, 65% to 90% fell in the genetic ancestry cluster associated with self-reported Caucasian donors. On average, roughly 200,000 unique TCR beta nucleotide sequences were sequenced per donor among a few hundred genotyped donors of the cohort, with about 19% of those sequences being non-productive. To decide whether each TCR beta V gene segment behaved as functional or pseudogenic, an earlier analysis of fewer than 750 of the donors relied on high-throughput TCR beta sequencing. In addition to the first cohort of around 670 subjects, a separate validation cohort of 120 different subjects was used. All discovery cohort repertoires had been generated using a single sequencing platform. A later genetic analysis used genome-wide SNP genotypes for about 65% of the 666 donors, treating that subset as a discovery cohort. HLA typing covered class I and class II loci at four-digit resolution. The study combined high-throughput TCR immunosequencing, statistical association of individual TCRs with disease status, and machine learning to predict cytomegalovirus infection status. Typing coverage differed by locus: A, B, C, DRB1 and DQB1 were typed in roughly 620-640 donors, DQA1 in 500 to 550, DPA1 in approximately 610, and DPB1 in 472. Donor age, sex, ethnicity and CMV serostatus were compiled alongside the repertoire data. In a later analysis, previously published TCR beta repertoires from several hundred donors were re-analyzed and high-resolution HLA genotyping was added so that TCR occurrence patterns could be studied. Using immunosequencing, the study profiled T cell repertoires from 640 or so subjects and related those repertoires to cytomegalovirus serostatus. The later analysis used no new phenotypic data to find candidate immune exposures, relying instead on TCR beta sequences and their occurrence across donors. A few DR-DQ haplotypes were treated as single units for association and clustering because of strong linkage in the cohort.

The library came from the immunoSEQ multiplex PCR assay. For the multiplex PCR, a mixture combining 60 forward primers for TCR Vbeta segments and 13 reverse primers for TCR Jbeta segments was used. The CDR3 region of rearranged TCR beta genes was amplified from genomic DNA with a multiplex PCR assay. Amplified TCR beta libraries were sequenced as 87-base-pair reads on the Illumina HiSeq System. The source study handled its data this way. Across the 500 to 850 repertoires, a later analysis counted approximately 83 million unique TCR beta chains, 9 million to 14 million of which were shared by at least two donors. Raw reads were error-corrected and collapsed into unique sequences by a nearest-neighbor algorithm in which closely related sequences were merged to remove PCR and sequencing errors. To assign V, D and J gene segments, CDR3 sequences were aligned to IMGT reference sequences. For a sequence to be retained, at least a six-nucleotide match to both a V gene segment and a J gene segment was required. A rearrangement counted as productive if the CDR3 had no stop codons and remained in frame with V and J, and every other rearrangement counted as non-productive. Following IMGT convention, CDR3 was defined as the stretch from the second conserved V-encoded cysteine to the conserved J-encoded phenylalanine. In an earlier analysis of around 600 of the donors, sequences lacking an unambiguous match to a single V gene segment were excluded. An earlier analysis of about 590 of the donors classified V segments as functional when productive rearrangements were above 56.7% and as segregating when the standard deviation between donors was above 5%. To diagnose cytomegalovirus status from the catalog of TCR beta chain sequences, a statistical classification framework was built. In a later analysis, V and J genes were assigned by comparing TCR nucleotide sequences against IMGT/GENE-DB human TR gene sequences. Using the TCRdist pipeline, a later analysis assigned CDR3 sequences along with most-parsimonious VDJ recombination scenarios. In a later analysis, every TCR beta chain was defined by the combination of its CDR3 amino acid sequence and its V-gene family, and reads without a unique V-gene family were dropped. To address suspected cross-contamination and a sequencing artifact, a later analysis removed 450 to 700 highly shared, low-generation-probability nucleotide sequences. In a later analysis, a clonal expansion index was calculated for each public chain from normalized within-repertoire ranks of inferred template counts. A later analysis computed generation probabilities with a VDJ recombination model fitted to out-of-frame rearrangements, and checked the results against IGoR. In a later analysis, TCR-TCR, TCR-HLA and TCR-CMV co-occurrence was scored with hypergeometric tests, and a repertoire-size bias correction was applied to TCR pairs. False discovery rates were estimated in a later analysis by permuting HLA or CMV assignments 20 times. A later analysis grouped co-occurring TCRs with DBSCAN, adding TCRdist sequence similarity when clustering within HLA-allele-positive subsets. Repertoires with fewer than 30,000 or more than 120,000 public chains, plus five repertoires with anomalous nucleotide sharing, were excluded from co-occurrence clustering. Held by TCRdb, this immuneACCESS table contains in-frame sequences only and omits some clones. Under half of the omission traces to an unresolved V gene where checked; the cause of the rest is unknown. That table supplies the V and J calls and clone size; D and trimming were determined from the DNA. For this sample the table gives more than 65,000 clones, of which 74% were detected only once. Of the sample, over 8.5% falls within the top ten clones.

V ends up 1 base short and J 0 bases short, with an unmatched junction base count of 4. The CDR3 numbers 16 residues from cysteine through phenylalanine. CDR3 DNA only is kept here, 48 bases in frame from base 1. CDR1 and CDR2, looked up from the germline V gene, are KGHSH and LQKENI. With respect to this clone: This receptor's antigen is unknown. No per-base quality is available; no much larger clone lies one base away.

In total, just over 650 healthy bone marrow donors made up the cohort. At the time of sampling, every cohort member was nominally healthy, though immune exposures that went unrecorded were likely present. The donor tested CMV seropositive, placing the donor among the 290 or so seropositive members of the cohort. A peripheral blood sample was provided by each donor, and peripheral blood mononuclear cells were used for TCR beta sequencing. Genomic DNA was extracted from the blood cell samples with the Qiagen DNeasy Blood Extraction Kit. Overall study results and their limits: For the cohort, immune exposure information was limited to CMV serostatus. V-gene and J-gene trimming of TCR beta chains was associated with a missense DCLRE1C variant in a later genetic analysis, and the association was replicated in an independent cohort. A cluster of highly shared sequence variants was judged likely to represent a technical artifact of the sequencing pipeline. A further reported finding was that TCR beta sequences accurately predicted the HLA-A and HLA-B alleles for most subjects in the first cohort. In both the original and validation cohorts, the classifier was reported to diagnose cytomegalovirus status with high specificity and sensitivity. Sequencing depth was assumed to be roughly uniform across donors in the presence/absence analyses, though that assumption may not hold. Compared with the approximately 600-donor mean, donors in an Asian-associated ancestry cluster had fewer N-insertions in productive TCRs, according to a later genetic analysis. Most TCR sequences were seen in very few donors, while some public TCRs were found in many individuals. A few of the identified cytomegalovirus-associated TCR beta chains were confirmed in vitro to be specific for cytomegalovirus antigens. Correlated functional status among segregating V segments might reflect linkage disequilibrium, but an unknown experimental factor could not be ruled out. The 87-base-pair reads could not distinguish some IMGT-functional V segments, including TRBV6-2 and TRBV6-3, so those segments were excluded. A later analysis found that TCR association rates varied across HLA loci, with DRB1 alleles showing the most associated TCRs and HLA-C alleles the fewest. Compared with equally common non-associated chains, HLA-associated TCR beta chains in a later analysis were more clonally expanded and had lower generation probabilities. The study gave a list of some 150 TCR beta chains associated with cytomegalovirus. Most CMV-associated TCR beta chains appeared to be HLA-restricted in a later analysis, and the HLA associations seemed to be driven largely by CMV exposure. Strong co-occurrence of HLA alleles, especially DR and DQ, made assigning TCR associations to individual alleles difficult. An earlier analysis of approximately 600 of the donors showed that most TCR beta V segments appeared in productive rearrangements either about 87% or about 30% of the time, which broadly matched IMGT annotations. Because counts were too low, under 20 rarely observed V segments, including chromosome 9 orphons, were left out of the earlier analysis of a few hundred of the donors. The cohort was sequenced for TCR beta chains only, and without alpha or paired-chain data the features that could be detected were limited. Several of the top co-occurrence clusters appeared to be linked to parvovirus B19, influenza, CMV and Epstein-Barr virus, according to a later analysis. A later analysis associated 16,951 TCR beta sequences with specific HLA alleles at a false discovery rate of 0.05. HLA typing was unavailable for some donors at each locus, so association tests used only the typed subset. It was suggested by the authors that the approach could potentially be generalized to other disease states and immunological phenotypes.

The sequence is built from TRBV18 and TRBJ1-1; the central 8 bases match TRBD1. The sequenced sample was PBMCs. The TCR comes from a woman aged 55-69 years in good health and CMV-seropositive. The CDR3 protein sequence reads: CASSPRGQGMNTEAFF. Read as DNA, the sequence is TGTGCCAGCTCACCACGAGGACAGGGCATGAACACTGAAGCTTTCTTT.